This T cell receptor (beta chain) was recorded in a study of shared clonotypes between healthy human individuals. Germline V lookup: CDR1 LNHNV, CDR2 YYDKDF (reference sequence). V lost 3 bases to trimming and J lost 2 bases; unmatched junction nucleotides: 1. The CDR3 length is 13 residues. Assay: immunoSEQ multiplex PCR; the TCRdb copy retains only in-frame clones and omits some. The sample has about 360,000 clones, around four fifths seen once; the top ten hold about 9.4%. The chain is built from TRBV15 and TRBJ2-7, with TRBD1 matching over 7 bases. The sequence came from a man younger than 40 in good health. The sample consisted of memory CD4+ T cells sorted from blood. The subset is: CD45RA-negative fraction. CDR3 amino acids: CATSRDRPYEQYF. DNA for the CDR3: TGTGCCACCAGCAGGGACAGGCCCTACGAGCAGTACTTC.